The rows below give T cell receptor beta chains drawn from one sample of a study of T-cell memory formation after mild COVID-19. TCRdb itself ran the 5' RACE reads through MiXCR, one entry per CDR3 protein. The sample yields 470,000 or so distinct CDR3 sequences, approximately 18% seen once. Sequencing was performed on PBMCs or a T cell subset sorted from them (not recorded which). The receptors originated from an adult woman who had mild COVID-19 (a few samples of this study predate the infection). Cell type and time point are not known. Both conserved end residues are part of each CDR3. D genes are given only for firm matches. Size is stated for part of the rows, as once, few or many counts, or as a class when the clone is expanded.

j_call v_call clone_size d_call cdr3_nt cdr3_aa
TRBJ2-7 TRBV9 many NA TGTGCCAGCAGCGTAGATCAGGGGTACGAGCAGTACTTC CASSVDQGYEQYF
TRBJ1-3 TRBV12-3/TRBV12-4 NA NA TGTGCCAGCAGTTCCCCCCAGGGCGCGTATGGAAACACCATATATTTT CASSSPQGAYGNTIYF
TRBJ2-5 TRBV11-2 many TRBD2 TGTGCCAGCAGCTTAGAAGGATGGAGCGGGGGGGCGGAGACCCAGTACTTC CASSLEGWSGGAETQYF
TRBJ2-3 TRBV5-1 many NA TGCGCCAGCAGCTTGGTGGCAGATACGCAGTATTTT CASSLVADTQYF
TRBJ2-7 TRBV10-3 few TRBD2 TGTGCCATCAGTGCAGGATTAGCGGGGAATTACGAGCAGTACTTC CAISAGLAGNYEQYF
TRBJ2-3 TRBV19 few TRBD2 TGTGCCAGTAGTATTCGCGGGACTAGCGGGAGCCCAGATACGCAGTATTTT CASSIRGTSGSPDTQYF
TRBJ2-5 TRBV20-1 NA NA TGCAGTGCTAGAGGACTCCAAGAGACCCAGTACTTC CSARGLQETQYF
TRBJ2-7 TRBV5-1 NA TRBD2 TGCGCCAGCAGCTATGGACTAGCGGGGGTCTTGGGGGAGCAGTACTTC CASSYGLAGVLGEQYF
TRBJ2-5 TRBV7-8 NA NA TGTGCCAGCAGCTTAGTTACACTCGGACTGGAGACCCAGTACTTC CASSLVTLGLETQYF
TRBJ1-1 TRBV20-1 many NA TGCAGTGCTAGAGGGTCCTTGCGGACCGCCGAAGGCACTGAAGCTTTCTTT CSARGSLRTAEGTEAFF
TRBJ1-2 TRBV12-3/TRBV12-4 few NA TGTGCCAGCAGTCCGGCACGGGCTAACTATGGCTACACCTTC CASSPARANYGYTF
TRBJ2-3 TRBV5-1 NA TRBD1 TGCGCCAGCAGCTGGAACAGGGGTCGGGACACAGATACGCAGTATTTT CASSWNRGRDTDTQYF
TRBJ1-4 TRBV20-1 few NA TGCAGTGCTACCGACAGTTTTGAAAAACTGTTTTTT CSATDSFEKLFF
TRBJ1-4 TRBV5-1 NA TRBD1 TGCGCCAGCAGCACCCGGGACAGGTTTGGCGAAAAACTGTTTTTT CASSTRDRFGEKLFF
TRBJ1-2 TRBV24-1 many NA TGTGCCACCAGTGACCTCAGGTCCGGGGGGTATGGCTACACCTTC CATSDLRSGGYGYTF
TRBJ1-2 TRBV7-9 once NA TGTGCCAGCAGCGAAGAGATCTATGGCTACACCTTC CASSEEIYGYTF
TRBJ2-5 TRBV29-1 few NA TGCAGCGTTGCGGACTCCGGAGAGACCCAGTACTTC CSVADSGETQYF
TRBJ1-4 TRBV5-4 few NA TGTGCCAGCAGCTCGCTCCTATTGGGGGAAAAACTGTTTTTT CASSSLLLGEKLFF
TRBJ2-2 TRBV4-2 NA TRBD2 TGTGCCAGCAGCCAAGATGTTGCGGGGGGAGCTACCGGGGAGCTGTTTTTT CASSQDVAGGATGELFF
TRBJ2-3 TRBV18 NA NA TGTGCCAGCTCCCCCAGTGACCAGCGAGCGCAGTATTTT CASSPSDQRAQYF
TRBJ2-7 TRBV7-6 NA TRBD1 TGTGCCAGCAGCGGTACCGCGATGGGACAGGCCATTGGGGAGCAGTACTTC CASSGTAMGQAIGEQYF
TRBJ2-1 TRBV7-9 few NA TGTGCCAGCAGCTTAGAGAAAAACCTTTGGGACAATGAGCAGTTCTTC CASSLEKNLWDNEQFF
TRBJ2-7 TRBV20-1 many NA TGCAGTGCTAGAGATCAACCGGGCCCCACCTACGAGCAGTACTTC CSARDQPGPTYEQYF
TRBJ2-1 TRBV2 NA NA TGTGCCAGCAGTGTTGGGCCCGGGGGCGGTTCCTACAATGAGCAGTTCTTC CASSVGPGGGSYNEQFF
TRBJ2-3 TRBV14 NA NA TGTGCCAGCAGCCCCGTACTCTATCGCACAGATACGCAGTATTTT CASSPVLYRTDTQYF
TRBJ1-1 TRBV15 few NA TGTGCCACCAGCAGAGATCGAAGACCCAACACTGAAGCTTTCTTT CATSRDRRPNTEAFF
TRBJ2-7 TRBV19 few TRBD1 TGTGCCACTCCCCGGGACAGGGGTTATGACGAGCAGTACTTC CATPRDRGYDEQYF
TRBJ2-1 TRBV5-1 many NA TGCGCCAGCAGCTTGGACGGTTACAATGAGCAGTTCTTC CASSLDGYNEQFF
TRBJ2-7 TRBV7-9 many NA TGTGCCAGCAGCCCACTCTCCTACGAGCAGTACTTC CASSPLSYEQYF
TRBJ2-7 TRBV10-3 NA NA TGTGCCATCAGTGAGTCGATTGACTCCGAAAGGGACGAGCAGTACTTC CAISESIDSERDEQYF
TRBJ1-5 TRBV12-3/TRBV12-4 few TRBD1 TGTGCCAGCAGCCGAGGGGGCAGTTCTAATCAGCCCCAGCATTTT CASSRGGSSNQPQHF
TRBJ2-3 TRBV4-3 NA NA TGCGCCAGCAGCCAAGTTGGCCTAGCCACAGATACGCAGTATTTT CASSQVGLATDTQYF
TRBJ2-7 TRBV24-1 few TRBD1 TGTGCCACCAGTGATGGACAGGGGGGACGCTACGAGCAGTACTTC CATSDGQGGRYEQYF
TRBJ2-3 TRBV5-1 NA TRBD1 TGCGCCACACGACAGGGAGACAGGGGCACAGATACGCAGTATTTT CATRQGDRGTDTQYF